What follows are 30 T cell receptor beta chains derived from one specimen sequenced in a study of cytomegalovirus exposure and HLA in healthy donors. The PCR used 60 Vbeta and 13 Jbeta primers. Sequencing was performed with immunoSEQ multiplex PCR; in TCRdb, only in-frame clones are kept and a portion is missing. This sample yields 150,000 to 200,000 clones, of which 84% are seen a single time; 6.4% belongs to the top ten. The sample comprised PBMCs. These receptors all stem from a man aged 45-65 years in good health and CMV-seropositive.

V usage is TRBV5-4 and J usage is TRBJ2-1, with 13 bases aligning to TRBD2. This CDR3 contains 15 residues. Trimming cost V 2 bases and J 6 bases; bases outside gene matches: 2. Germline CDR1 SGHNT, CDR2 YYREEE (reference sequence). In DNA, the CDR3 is TGTGCCAGCAGCTTTGGGACTAGCGGGATCAATGAGCAGTTCTTC. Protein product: CASSFGTSGINEQFF.

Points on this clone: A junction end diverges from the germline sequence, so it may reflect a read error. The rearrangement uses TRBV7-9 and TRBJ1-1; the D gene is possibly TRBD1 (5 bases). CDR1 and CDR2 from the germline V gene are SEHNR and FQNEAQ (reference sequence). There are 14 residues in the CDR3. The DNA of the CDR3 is TGTTCCAGCATCCCCGGGGGGGGACTCACTGAAGCTTTCTTT. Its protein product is CSSIPGGGLTEAFF.

The CDR3 here is CAWSGGAQETQYF. CDR3 DNA sequence: TGTGCCTGGAGTGGTGGGGCCCAAGAGACCCAGTACTTC. The rearrangement uses TRBV30 and TRBJ2-5, with D perhaps TRBD1 (5 bases). This CDR3 contains 13 residues. Germline V gene lookup returns CDR1 GTSNPN and CDR2 SVGIG (reference sequence). The V end was cut by 1 base, the J end by 1 base, with 7 bases between.

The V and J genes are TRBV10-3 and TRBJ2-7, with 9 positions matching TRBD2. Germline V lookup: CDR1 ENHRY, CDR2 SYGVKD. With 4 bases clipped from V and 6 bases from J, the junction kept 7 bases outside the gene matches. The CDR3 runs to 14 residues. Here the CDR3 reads CAISASGTQAEQYV. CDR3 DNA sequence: TGTGCCATCAGTGCTAGCGGGACCCAAGCCGAGCAGTACGTC.

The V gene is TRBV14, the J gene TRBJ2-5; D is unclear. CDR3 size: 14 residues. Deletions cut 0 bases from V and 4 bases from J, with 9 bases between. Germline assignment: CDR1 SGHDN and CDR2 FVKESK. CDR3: CASSQEVGRETQYF. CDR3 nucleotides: TGTGCCAGCAGCCAAGAAGTTGGCCGAGAGACCCAGTACTTC.

The CDR3 DNA follows: TGTGCCAGCAGCTTAGCGCCAGGCGACCAAGAGACCCAGTACTTC. Translation gives CASSLAPGDQETQYF. The V and J genes are TRBV11-1 and TRBJ2-5; D unresolved. V lost 0 bases and J lost 0, with 8 bases in between. CDR1 and CDR2 (germline): SGHAT, FQDESV (reference sequence). The CDR3 has 15 amino acids.

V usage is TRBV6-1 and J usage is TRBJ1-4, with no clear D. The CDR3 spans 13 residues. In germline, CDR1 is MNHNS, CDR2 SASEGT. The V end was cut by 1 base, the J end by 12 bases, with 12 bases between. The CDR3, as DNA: TGTGCCAGCAGTGAAGTTGATCCGGGAGAACTGTTTTTT. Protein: CASSEVDPGELFF.

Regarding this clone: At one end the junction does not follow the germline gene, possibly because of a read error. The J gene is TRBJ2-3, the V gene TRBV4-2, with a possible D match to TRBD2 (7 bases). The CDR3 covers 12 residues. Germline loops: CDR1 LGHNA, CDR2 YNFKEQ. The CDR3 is CASSPEGGGPSF. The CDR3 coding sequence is TGTGCCAGCAGCCCGGAGGGAGGGGGGCCGTCTTTT.

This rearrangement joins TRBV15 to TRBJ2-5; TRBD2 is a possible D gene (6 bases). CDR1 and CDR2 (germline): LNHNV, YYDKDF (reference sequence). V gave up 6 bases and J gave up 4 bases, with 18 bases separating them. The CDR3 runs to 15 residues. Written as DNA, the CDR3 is TGTGCCACCAGTTCGGACACCGGAGGGGCAGAGACCCAGTACTTC. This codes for CATSSDTGGAETQYF.

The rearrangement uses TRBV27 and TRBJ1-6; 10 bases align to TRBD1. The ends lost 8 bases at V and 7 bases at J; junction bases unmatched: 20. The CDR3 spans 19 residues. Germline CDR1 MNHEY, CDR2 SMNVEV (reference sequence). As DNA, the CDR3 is TGTGCCAGCCCCCGGGATACGACAGGGGGCAGGAGAGGGAATTCACCCCTCCACTTT. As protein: CASPRDTTGGRRGNSPLHF.

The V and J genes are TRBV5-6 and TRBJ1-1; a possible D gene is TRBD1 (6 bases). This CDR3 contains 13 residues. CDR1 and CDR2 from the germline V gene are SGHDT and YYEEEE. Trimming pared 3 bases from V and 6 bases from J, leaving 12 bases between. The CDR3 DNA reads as TGTGCCAGCAGCTCATGGGACATCCCTGAAGCTTTCTTT. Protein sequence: CASSSWDIPEAFF.

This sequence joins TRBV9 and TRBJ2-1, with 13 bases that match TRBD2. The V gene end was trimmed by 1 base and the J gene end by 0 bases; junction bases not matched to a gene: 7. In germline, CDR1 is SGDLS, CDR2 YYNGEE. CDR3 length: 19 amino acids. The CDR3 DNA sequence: TGTGCCAGCAGCGTATCTCCAGGGACTAGCGGGATCTCCTACAATGAGCAGTTCTTC. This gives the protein CASSVSPGTSGISYNEQFF.

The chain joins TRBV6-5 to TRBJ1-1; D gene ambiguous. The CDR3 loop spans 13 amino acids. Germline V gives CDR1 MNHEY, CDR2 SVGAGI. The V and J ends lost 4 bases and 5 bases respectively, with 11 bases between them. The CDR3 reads CASSWGSGTEAFF. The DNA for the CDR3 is TGTGCCAGCAGTTGGGGTTCGGGAACTGAAGCTTTCTTT.

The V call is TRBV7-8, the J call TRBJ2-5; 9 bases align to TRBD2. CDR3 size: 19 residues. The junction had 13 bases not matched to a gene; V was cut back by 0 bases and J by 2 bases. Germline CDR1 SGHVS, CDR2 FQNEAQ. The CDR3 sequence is CASSLAGPKQRGAQETQYF. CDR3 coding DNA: TGTGCCAGCAGCTTAGCCGGACCAAAGCAGCGGGGGGCGCAAGAGACCCAGTACTTC.

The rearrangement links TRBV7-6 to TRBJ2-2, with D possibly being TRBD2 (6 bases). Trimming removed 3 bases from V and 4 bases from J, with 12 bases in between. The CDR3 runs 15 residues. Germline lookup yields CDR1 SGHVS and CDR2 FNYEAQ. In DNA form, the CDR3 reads TGTGCCAGCAGCTTTATTACGGGAGCCACCGGGGAGCTGTTTTTT. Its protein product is CASSFITGATGELFF.

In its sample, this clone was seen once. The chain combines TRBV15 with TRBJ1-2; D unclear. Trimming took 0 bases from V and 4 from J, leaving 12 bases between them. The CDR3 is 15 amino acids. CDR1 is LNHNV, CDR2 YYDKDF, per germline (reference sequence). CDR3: CATSRDRGSSYGYTF. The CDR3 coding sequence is TGTGCCACCAGCAGAGATCGAGGCAGCTCCTATGGCTACACCTTC.

For the CDR3, the DNA is TGTGCCAGCACCTTCGGGGGGACTGCTGGCACTGAAGCTTTCTTT. It encodes CASTFGGTAGTEAFF. This chain uses TRBV7-3 with TRBJ1-1; D might be TRBD1 (5 bases). From germline, CDR1 is SGHTA and CDR2 FQGTGA. This CDR3 has 15 amino acids. Trimming shortened V by 7 bases and J by 4 bases, and 19 bases separated the two germline ends.

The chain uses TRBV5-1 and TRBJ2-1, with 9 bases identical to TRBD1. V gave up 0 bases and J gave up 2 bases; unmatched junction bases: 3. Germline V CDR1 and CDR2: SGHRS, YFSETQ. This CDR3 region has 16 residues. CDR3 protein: CASSLGGQGAYNEQFF. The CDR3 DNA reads TGCGCCAGCAGCTTGGGGGGACAGGGCGCCTACAATGAGCAGTTCTTC. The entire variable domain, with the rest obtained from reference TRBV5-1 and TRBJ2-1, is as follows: KAGVTQTPRYLIKTRGQQVTLSCSPISGHRSVSWYQQTPGQGLQFLFEYFSETQRNKGNFPGRFSGRQFSNSRSEMNVSTLELGDSALYLCASSLGGQGAYNEQFFGPGTRLTVL.

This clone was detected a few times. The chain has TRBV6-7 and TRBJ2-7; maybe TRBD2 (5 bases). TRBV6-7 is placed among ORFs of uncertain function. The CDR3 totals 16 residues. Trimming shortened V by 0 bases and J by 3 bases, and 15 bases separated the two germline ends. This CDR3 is CASSYSDSHGNYEQYV. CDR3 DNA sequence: TGTGCCAGCAGTTACTCGGATAGCCACGGGAACTACGAGCAGTACGTC.

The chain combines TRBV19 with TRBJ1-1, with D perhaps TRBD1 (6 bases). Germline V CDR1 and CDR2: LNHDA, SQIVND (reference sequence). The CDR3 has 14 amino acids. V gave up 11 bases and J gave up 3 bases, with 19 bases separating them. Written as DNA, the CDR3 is TGTGCCGCAGTAGGGCGGGGGGCCGACACTGAAGCTTTCTTT. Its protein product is CAAVGRGADTEAFF.

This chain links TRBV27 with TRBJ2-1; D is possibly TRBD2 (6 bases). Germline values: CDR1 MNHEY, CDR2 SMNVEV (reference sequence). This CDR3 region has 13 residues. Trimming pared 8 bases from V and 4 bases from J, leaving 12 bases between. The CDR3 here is CASGTQLYNEQFF. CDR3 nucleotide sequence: TGTGCCAGCGGGACTCAGCTTTACAATGAGCAGTTCTTC.

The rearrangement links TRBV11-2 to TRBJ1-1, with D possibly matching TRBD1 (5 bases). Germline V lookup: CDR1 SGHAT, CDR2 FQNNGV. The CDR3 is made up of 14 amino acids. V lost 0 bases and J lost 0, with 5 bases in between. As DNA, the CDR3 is TGTGCCAGCAGCTTAGACAGGGTGAACACTGAAGCTTTCTTT. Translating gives CASSLDRVNTEAFF.

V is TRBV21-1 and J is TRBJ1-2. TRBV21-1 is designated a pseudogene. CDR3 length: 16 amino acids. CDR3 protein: CASTVKAGAPNYGYTF. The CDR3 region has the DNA TGTGCCAGCACCGTGAAGGCGGGGGCTCCGAACTATGGCTACACCTTC.

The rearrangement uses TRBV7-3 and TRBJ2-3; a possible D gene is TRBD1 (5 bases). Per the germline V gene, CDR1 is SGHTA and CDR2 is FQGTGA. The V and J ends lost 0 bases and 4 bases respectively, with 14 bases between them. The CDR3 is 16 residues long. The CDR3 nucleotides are TGTGCCAGCAGCTTAACCGGCCAGGGTAATCCAGATACGCAGTATTTT. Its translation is CASSLTGQGNPDTQYF.

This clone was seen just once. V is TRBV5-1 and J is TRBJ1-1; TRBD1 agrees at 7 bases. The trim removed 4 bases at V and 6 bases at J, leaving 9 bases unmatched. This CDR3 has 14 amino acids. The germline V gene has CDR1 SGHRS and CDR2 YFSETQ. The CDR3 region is CASSPTGHKAEAFF. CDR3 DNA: TGCGCCAGCAGCCCGACAGGGCATAAGGCTGAAGCTTTCTTT.

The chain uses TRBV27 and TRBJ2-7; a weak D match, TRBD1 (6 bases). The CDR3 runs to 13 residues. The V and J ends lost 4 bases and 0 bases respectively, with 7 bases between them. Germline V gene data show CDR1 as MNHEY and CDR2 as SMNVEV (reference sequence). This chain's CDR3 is CASSYRVSYEQYF. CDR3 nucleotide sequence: TGTGCCAGCAGTTACAGGGTCTCCTACGAGCAGTACTTC.

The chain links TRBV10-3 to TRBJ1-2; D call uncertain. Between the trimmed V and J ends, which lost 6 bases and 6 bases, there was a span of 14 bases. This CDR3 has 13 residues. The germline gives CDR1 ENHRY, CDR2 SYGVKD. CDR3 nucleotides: TGTGCCATCAGGCCCCCACGGGAGAATGGCTACACCTTC. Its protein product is CAIRPPRENGYTF.

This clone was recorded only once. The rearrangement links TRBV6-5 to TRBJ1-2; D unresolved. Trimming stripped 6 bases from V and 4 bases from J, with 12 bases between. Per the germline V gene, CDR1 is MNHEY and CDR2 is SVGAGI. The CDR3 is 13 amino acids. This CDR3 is CASSLRGPYGYTF. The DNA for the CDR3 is TGTGCCAGCAGCCTCCGGGGTCCCTATGGCTACACCTTC.

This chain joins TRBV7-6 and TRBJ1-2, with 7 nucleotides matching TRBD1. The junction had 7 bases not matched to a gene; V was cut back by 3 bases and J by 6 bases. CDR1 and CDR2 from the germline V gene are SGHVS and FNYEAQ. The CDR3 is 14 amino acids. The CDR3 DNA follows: TGTGCCAGCAGCTTTGGAGACAGGGACCATGGCTACACCTTC. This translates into CASSFGDRDHGYTF.

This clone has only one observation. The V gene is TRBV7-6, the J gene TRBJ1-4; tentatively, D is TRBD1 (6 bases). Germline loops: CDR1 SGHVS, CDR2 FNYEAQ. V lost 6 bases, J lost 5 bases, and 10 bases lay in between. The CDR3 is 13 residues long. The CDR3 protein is CASRQGPNEKLFF. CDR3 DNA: TGTGCCAGCAGACAGGGTCCAAATGAAAAACTGTTTTTT.